The 10 T cell receptor beta chains in this list originate from one sample, sequenced in a study of cytomegalovirus exposure and HLA in healthy donors. PCR employed 60 Vbeta and 13 Jbeta primers. Libraries were prepared by immunoSEQ multiplex PCR; TCRdb keeps only in-frame clonotypes and omits some of them. This sample has some 180,000 clones, with approximately 85% found just once. The sample comprised PBMCs. The source is a man aged 25 to 45 in good health and CMV-seropositive.

There are a few counts of this clone. V and J are TRBV5-4 and TRBJ2-6; D call uncertain. The CDR3 runs to 14 residues. Germline V gene sequence: CDR1 SGHNT, CDR2 YYREEE (reference sequence). Trimming took 5 bases from V and 0 from J, leaving 6 bases between them. The CDR3 DNA reads as TGTGCCAGCAGGGTAGACTCTGGGGCCAACGTCCTGACTTTC. It translates to CASRVDSGANVLTF.

CDR3 loop: CASRTGTGGSEGTDTQYF. The CDR3 region has the DNA TGTGCCAGCAGGACCGGGACAGGGGGCTCGGAGGGCACAGATACGCAGTATTTT. The chain joins TRBV27 to TRBJ2-3; 12 nucleotides agree with TRBD1. The CDR3 is made up of 18 amino acids. V lost 6 bases, J lost 1 base, and 11 bases stayed unmatched. Per the germline V gene, CDR1 is MNHEY and CDR2 is SMNVEV (reference sequence).

This clone was seen once. J is TRBJ1-2 and V is TRBV4-2; 7 nucleotides align to TRBD1. This CDR3 is 15 amino acids long. Germline lookup yields CDR1 LGHNA and CDR2 YNFKEQ. The V segment lost 1 base and the J segment 4 bases; nucleotides outside the gene matches: 6. The DNA for the CDR3 is TGTGCCAGCAGCCAAGGACAGGGTACTTCCTATGGCTACACCTTC. It encodes CASSQGQGTSYGYTF.

This clone has just a few counts. The V and J genes are TRBV29-1 and TRBJ1-1, with D uncertain. Germline CDR1 SQVTM, CDR2 ANQGSEA. This CDR3 is 15 amino acids long. With 8 bases removed from V and 1 base from J, the gap between germline ends came to 20 bases. The CDR3 reads CSFSEWAGRNTEAFF. In nucleotides, the CDR3 is TGCAGCTTCTCGGAGTGGGCGGGAAGGAACACTGAAGCTTTCTTT.

The rearrangement uses TRBV7-9 and TRBJ2-2, with D perhaps matching TRBD2 (5 bases). Germline assignment: CDR1 SEHNR and CDR2 FQNEAQ (reference sequence). Trimming shortened V by 5 bases and J by 1 base, and 11 bases separated the two germline ends. The CDR3 loop spans 15 amino acids. CDR3: CASSPGGRNTGELFF. The CDR3 DNA is TGTGCCAGCAGCCCAGGAGGTAGGAACACCGGGGAGCTGTTTTTT. The whole variable domain, filled in from reference TRBV7-9 and TRBJ2-2, reads DTGVSQNPRHKITKRGQNVTFRCDPISEHNRLYWYRQTLGQGPEFLTYFQNEAQLEKSRLLSDRFSAERPKGSFSTLEIQRTEQGDSAMYLCASSPGGRNTGELFFGEGSRLTVL.

The chain recombines TRBV7-2 with TRBJ1-3; 7 bases agree with TRBD1. CDR1 is SGHTA and CDR2 is FQGNSA in the germline V gene. The CDR3 has 14 residues. J lost 4 bases, V lost 5 bases, and 5 bases had no gene match. CDR3 in amino acids: CASSRDRDGNTIYF. CDR3 DNA: TGTGCCAGCAGCCGAGACAGGGACGGAAACACCATATATTTT.

This clone has a handful of counts. This chain links TRBV6-5 with TRBJ2-7; D is perhaps TRBD1 (6 bases). The CDR3 loop spans 13 amino acids. Looked up from germline, CDR1 is MNHEY and CDR2 is SVGAGI. Trimming pared 6 bases from V and 0 bases from J, leaving 9 bases between. CDR3 nucleotides: TGTGCCAGCAGACACAGGGACTCCTACGAGCAGTACTTC. This encodes CASRHRDSYEQYF.

This clone was picked up one time. The V call is TRBV5-4, the J call TRBJ2-3; D might be TRBD1 (6 bases). The V and J ends lost 3 bases and 5 bases respectively, with 25 bases between them. This CDR3 has 18 residues. Germline V gene data show CDR1 as SGHNT and CDR2 as YYREEE (reference sequence). CDR3: CASSWEGLLLEGGDTQYF. As DNA, the CDR3 is TGTGCCAGCAGCTGGGAAGGGCTGCTCCTAGAAGGGGGAGATACGCAGTATTTT.

The V gene is TRBV27, the J gene TRBJ2-1; 7 positions match TRBD2. Germline lookup yields CDR1 MNHEY and CDR2 SMNVEV (reference sequence). J was trimmed by 5 bases and V by 3 bases; bases with no gene match: 4. The CDR3 is made up of 14 amino acids. The CDR3 is CASSLAGVHNEQFF. The CDR3, as DNA: TGTGCCAGCAGTTTGGCGGGAGTCCACAATGAGCAGTTCTTC.

This chain joins TRBV28 and TRBJ2-5; possibly TRBD2 for D (6 bases). V lost 4 bases and J lost 6, with 18 bases in between. The CDR3 consists of 15 residues. Germline CDR1 and CDR2: MDHEN and SYDVKM. The CDR3, as DNA: TGTGCCAGCAGTTCGCCCTGGGGGGTGTCTCAGACCCAGTACTTC. It codes for CASSSPWGVSQTQYF.